Following are 16 T cell receptor beta chains from one sample sequenced in a study of Graves' ophthalmopathy and Graves' hyperthyroidism. Transcripts of RNA were the source for amplifying TCR beta CDR3 regions. An initial RT-PCR round employing HTBI primers preceded a second-round multiplex PCR. Each CDR3 protein gets one entry after TCRdb re-called the multiplex PCR reads with MiXCR. The sample carries more than 1,000,000 distinct CDR3 sequences, about 35% recorded once. The sequenced material came from peripheral blood or thyroid tissue (not recorded which). The receptors here all came from an adult man with Graves' hyperthyroidism.

This chain links TRBV18 with TRBJ2-7; 7 positions agree with TRBD2. There are 14 residues in the CDR3. V dropped 3 bases and J dropped 5; count of bases not matched to a gene: 7. Germline assignment: CDR1 KGHSH and CDR2 LQKENI. CDR3 in amino acids: CASSPQSGVHEQYF. CDR3 sequence (DNA): TGTGCCAGCTCACCTCAGAGCGGGGTCCACGAGCAGTACTTC.

This clonotype was seen at least ten times. The chain joins TRBV4-3 to TRBJ1-1; TRBD1 aligns across 8 bases. The CDR3 totals 15 residues. CDR1 and CDR2 from the germline V gene are LGHNA and YSLEER. Trimming took 4 bases from V and 2 from J; bases not matched to a gene: 6. CDR3 DNA: TGCGCCAGCAGCCGTGCGGGACAGGTTAACACTGAAGCTTTCTTT. It codes for CASSRAGQVNTEAFF.

V and J are TRBV7-8 and TRBJ1-5, with 9 bases that match TRBD1. Trimming took 5 bases from V and 3 from J; bases not matched to a gene: 8. This CDR3 region has 16 residues. Per germline, CDR1 SGHVS and CDR2 FQNEAQ. The DNA of the CDR3 is TGTGCCAGCAGCCGCGGGGACAGGGTGACCAATCAGCCCCAGCATTTT. Translated: CASSRGDRVTNQPQHF.

The chain recombines TRBV12-3 or TRBV12-4 with TRBJ2-7; the match to TRBD1 covers 11 bases. This CDR3 region has 14 residues. With V trimmed by 6 bases and J by 2 bases, 3 bases remained unmatched. CDR3 region: CASRGTGGTYEQYF. CDR3 coding DNA: TGTGCCAGCAGGGGGACAGGGGGAACCTACGAGCAGTACTTC.

The J gene is TRBJ1-1, the V gene TRBV7-2; 8 bases line up with TRBD1. With 1 base clipped from V and 1 base from J, the junction kept 2 bases outside the gene matches. Germline CDR1 reads SGHTA; CDR2 reads FQGNSA. The CDR3 totals 15 residues. The CDR3 protein is CASSLDDRGNTEAFF. The CDR3 DNA reads as TGTGCCAGCAGCTTAGACGACAGGGGGAACACTGAAGCTTTCTTT.

There are a few counts of this clonotype. The CDR3 loop reads CASSANRGQYHEQYF. Written as DNA, the CDR3 is TGTGCCAGCAGCGCGAACAGGGGGCAATATCACGAGCAGTACTTC. V is TRBV7-9 and J is TRBJ2-7; the match to TRBD1 covers 9 bases. The CDR3 spans 15 residues. CDR1 and CDR2 from the germline V gene are SEHNR and FQNEAQ (reference sequence). After removal of 5 bases from V and 5 bases from J, the junction contained 10 bases not matched to a gene. The entire variable domain, with the rest obtained from reference TRBV7-9 and TRBJ2-7, is as follows: DTGVSQNPRHKITKRGQNVTFRCDPISEHNRLYWYRQTLGQGPEFLTYFQNEAQLEKSRLLSDRFSAERPKGSFSTLEIQRTEQGDSAMYLCASSANRGQYHEQYFGPGTRLTVT.

This clonotype has a handful of counts. This chain connects TRBV20-1 to TRBJ1-2; D is uncertain. The CDR3 runs 17 residues. Trimming removed 0 bases at V and 1 base at J, with 18 bases between. CDR1 and CDR2 from the germline V gene are DFQATT and SNEGSKA (reference sequence). CDR3 bases: TGCAGTGCTAGAGATTCTCTACGACCGAGACTTAACTATGGCTACACCTTC. Translation: CSARDSLRPRLNYGYTF.

This clonotype was seen a handful of times. The chain has TRBV28 and TRBJ1-2, with D possibly being TRBD1 (5 bases). The V end was cut by 5 bases, the J end by 0 bases, with 10 bases between. Germline lookup yields CDR1 MDHEN and CDR2 SYDVKM. The CDR3 has 14 amino acids. CDR3 nucleotides: TGTGCCAGCAGTCTGGGGGTCCCTAACTATGGCTACACCTTC. Translating it yields CASSLGVPNYGYTF.

In the case of this clonotype: Germline is not matched at one junction end, which may reflect a read error. This chain connects TRBV7-9 to TRBJ2-7; the D call may be TRBD1 or TRBD2 (5 bases each). The germline V gene encodes CDR1 SEHNR and CDR2 FQNEAQ (reference sequence). The CDR3 has 17 residues. CDR3 DNA: TGCGCCAGCAGCCAAGACCAAAGAGGGGCTAATGGAAACGAGCAGTACTTC. Protein product: CASSQDQRGANGNEQYF.

This clonotype was seen ten or more times. The J gene is TRBJ2-5, the V gene TRBV7-8; D possibly corresponds to TRBD1 (6 bases). The CDR3 sequence is 13 residues long. V lost 6 bases to trimming and J lost 5 bases, with 13 bases between them. CDR1 is SGHVS and CDR2 is FQNEAQ in the germline V gene. This chain's CDR3 is CASRKGEPETQYF. The CDR3 region has the DNA TGTGCCAGCAGAAAGGGGGAGCCGGAGACCCAGTACTTC. Looking up the rest from reference TRBV7-8 and TRBJ2-5 gives the full variable domain: GAGVSQSPRYKVAKRGQDVALRCDPISGHVSLFWYQQALGQGPEFLTYFQNEAQLDKSGLPSDRFFAERPEGSVSTLKIQRTQQEDSAVYLCASRKGEPETQYFGPGTRLLVL.

The V and J genes are TRBV12-3 or TRBV12-4 and TRBJ1-5, with D unresolved. The CDR3 is made up of 16 amino acids. Trimming stripped 3 bases from V and 1 base from J, with 13 bases between. The CDR3 loop reads CASSFYPDRSNQPQHF. The CDR3 bases are TGTGCCAGCAGTTTTTACCCCGACCGGAGCAATCAGCCCCAGCATTTT.

This clonotype has ten or more counts. The V and J genes are TRBV5-1 and TRBJ2-2; perhaps TRBD2 as D (5 bases). Trimming took 4 bases from V and 6 from J, leaving 10 bases between them. CDR3 length equals 13 residues. Germline-derived CDR1 and CDR2 are SGHRS and YFSETQ. The CDR3 bases are TGCGCCAGCAGCCAGGACTTTGCCGGGGAGCTGTTTTTT. Amino acids: CASSQDFAGELFF.

At least ten counts were recorded for this clonotype. The chain has TRBV14 and TRBJ2-5, with D perhaps matching TRBD1 (5 bases). Trimming stripped 3 bases from V and 4 bases from J, with 18 bases between. This CDR3 is 16 amino acids long. CDR1 and CDR2 (germline): SGHDN, FVKESK. CDR3 sequence reads: CASSQDSPLGRETQYF. In DNA, the CDR3 is TGTGCCAGCAGCCAGGATTCGCCCCTGGGGCGAGAGACCCAGTACTTC.

The chain joins TRBV28 to TRBJ1-2; D gene ambiguous. Germline V gene sequence: CDR1 MDHEN, CDR2 SYDVKM. This CDR3 is 14 amino acids long. Trimming took off 6 bases at V and 4 bases at J, with 15 bases between the two ends. As DNA, the CDR3 is TGTGCCAGCAGGTCCGGGCAGCAGCCCTATGGCTACACCTTC. It is translated as CASRSGQQPYGYTF.

Details on this clonotype: A much larger clone is a single base away; this may be a read error. The chain employs TRBV7-3 and TRBJ2-2; TRBD1 might be the D (6 bases). The CDR3 extends over 14 amino acids. Germline loops: CDR1 SGHTA, CDR2 FQGTGA. V was clipped by 7 bases and J by 4 bases, with 13 bases between them. The CDR3 is CASTERGGTGELFF. The CDR3 bases are TGTGCCAGCACCGAGCGAGGGGGCACCGGGGAGCTGTTTTTT.

There are many counts of this clonotype. The rearrangement uses TRBV19 and TRBJ2-7; perhaps TRBD1 as D (6 bases). V was clipped by 0 bases and J by 1 base, with 10 bases between them. Germline V gene lookup returns CDR1 LNHDA and CDR2 SQIVND (reference sequence). The length of the CDR3 is 15 residues. DNA of the CDR3: TGTGCCAGTAGTATAGAGGTGACAGGTTCCTACGAGCAGTACTTC. Protein product: CASSIEVTGSYEQYF.